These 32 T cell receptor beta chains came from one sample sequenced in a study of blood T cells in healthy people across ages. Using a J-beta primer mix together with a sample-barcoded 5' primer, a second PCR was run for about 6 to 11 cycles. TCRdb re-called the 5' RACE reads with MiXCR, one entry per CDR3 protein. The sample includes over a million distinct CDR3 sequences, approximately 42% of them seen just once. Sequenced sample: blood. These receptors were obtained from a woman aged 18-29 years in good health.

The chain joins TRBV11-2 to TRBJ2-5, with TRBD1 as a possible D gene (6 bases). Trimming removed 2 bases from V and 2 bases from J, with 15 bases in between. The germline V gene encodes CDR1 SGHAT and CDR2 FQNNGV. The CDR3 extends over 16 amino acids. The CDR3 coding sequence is TGTGCCAGCAGCTTATCCTCCCTGACAGGTCAAGAGACCCAGTACTTC. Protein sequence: CASSLSSLTGQETQYF.

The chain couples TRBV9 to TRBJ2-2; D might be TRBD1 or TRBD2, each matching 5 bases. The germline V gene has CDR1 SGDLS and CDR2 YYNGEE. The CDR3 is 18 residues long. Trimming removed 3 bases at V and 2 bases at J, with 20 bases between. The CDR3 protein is CASSASQGRAVNTGELFF. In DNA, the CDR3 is TGTGCCAGCAGCGCCTCCCAGGGACGGGCGGTAAACACCGGGGAGCTGTTTTTT.

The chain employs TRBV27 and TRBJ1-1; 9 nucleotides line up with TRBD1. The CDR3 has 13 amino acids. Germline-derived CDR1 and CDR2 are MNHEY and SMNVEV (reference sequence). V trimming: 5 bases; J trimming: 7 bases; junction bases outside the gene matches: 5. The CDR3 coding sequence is TGTGCCAGCAGTCAATGGACAGGGGATGAAGCTTTCTTT. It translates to CASSQWTGDEAFF.

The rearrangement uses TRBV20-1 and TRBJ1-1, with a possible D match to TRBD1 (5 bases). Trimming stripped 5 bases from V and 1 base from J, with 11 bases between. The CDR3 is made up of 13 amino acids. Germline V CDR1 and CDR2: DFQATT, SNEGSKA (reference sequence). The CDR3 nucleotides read TGCAGTGCTCCCCGGACACCGAACACTGAAGCTTTCTTT. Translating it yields CSAPRTPNTEAFF.

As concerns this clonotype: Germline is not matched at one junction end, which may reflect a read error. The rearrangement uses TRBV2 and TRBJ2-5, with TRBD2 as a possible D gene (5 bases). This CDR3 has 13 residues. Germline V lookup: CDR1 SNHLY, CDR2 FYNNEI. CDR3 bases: TGTGCCGGCAGTGTACAGCGGCAAGAGACCCAGTACTTC. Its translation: CAGSVQRQETQYF.

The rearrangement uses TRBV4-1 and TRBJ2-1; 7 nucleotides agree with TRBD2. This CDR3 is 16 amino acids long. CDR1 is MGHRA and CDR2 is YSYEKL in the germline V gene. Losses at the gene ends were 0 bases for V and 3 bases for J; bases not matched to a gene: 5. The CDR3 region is CASSQEPGGDYNEQFF. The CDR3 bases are TGCGCCAGCAGCCAAGAACCGGGGGGTGACTACAATGAGCAGTTCTTC.

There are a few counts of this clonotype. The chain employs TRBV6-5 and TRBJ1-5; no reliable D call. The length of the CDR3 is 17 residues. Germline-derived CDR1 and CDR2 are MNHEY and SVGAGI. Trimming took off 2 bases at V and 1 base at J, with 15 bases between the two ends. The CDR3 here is CASSYRPYDGSNQPQHF. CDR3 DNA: TGTGCCAGCAGTTACCGCCCTTATGACGGCAGCAATCAGCCCCAGCATTTT.

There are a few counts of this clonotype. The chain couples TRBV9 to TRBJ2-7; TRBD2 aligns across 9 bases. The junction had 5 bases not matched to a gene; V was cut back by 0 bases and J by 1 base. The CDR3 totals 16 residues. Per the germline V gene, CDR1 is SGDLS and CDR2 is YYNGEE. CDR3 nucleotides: TGTGCCAGCAGCGTAGCGGCGGGAGGGAATTCCTACGAGCAGTACTTC. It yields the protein CASSVAAGGNSYEQYF.

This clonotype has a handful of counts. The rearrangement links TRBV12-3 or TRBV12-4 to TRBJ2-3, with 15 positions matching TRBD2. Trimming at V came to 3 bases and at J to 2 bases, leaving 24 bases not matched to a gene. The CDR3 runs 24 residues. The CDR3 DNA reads TGTGCCAGCAGTTTCCCACCGGGACTAGCGGGAGGTGAGAGTCCGGGAGTATACACAGATACGCAGTATTTT. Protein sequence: CASSFPPGLAGGESPGVYTDTQYF.

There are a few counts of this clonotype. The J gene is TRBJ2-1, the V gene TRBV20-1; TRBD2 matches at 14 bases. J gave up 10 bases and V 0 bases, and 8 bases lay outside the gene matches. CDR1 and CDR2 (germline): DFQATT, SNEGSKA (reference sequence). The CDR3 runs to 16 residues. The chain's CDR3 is CSARDRSGTSGSEQFF. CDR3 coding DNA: TGCAGTGCTAGAGATCGGTCCGGGACTAGCGGGAGCGAGCAGTTCTTC.

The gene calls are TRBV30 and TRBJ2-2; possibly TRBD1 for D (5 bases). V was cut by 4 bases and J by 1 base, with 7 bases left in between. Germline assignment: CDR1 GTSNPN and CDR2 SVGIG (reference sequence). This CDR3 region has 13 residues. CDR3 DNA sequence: TGTGCCTGGAAGCAGGGGAACACCGGGGAGCTGTTTTTT. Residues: CAWKQGNTGELFF.

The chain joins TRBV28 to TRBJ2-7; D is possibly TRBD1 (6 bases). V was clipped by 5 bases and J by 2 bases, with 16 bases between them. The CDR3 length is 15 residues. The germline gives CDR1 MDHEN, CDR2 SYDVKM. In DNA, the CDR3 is TGTGCCAGCAGTCTTCCGGCAGGGGTAACCTACGAGCAGTACTTC. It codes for CASSLPAGVTYEQYF.

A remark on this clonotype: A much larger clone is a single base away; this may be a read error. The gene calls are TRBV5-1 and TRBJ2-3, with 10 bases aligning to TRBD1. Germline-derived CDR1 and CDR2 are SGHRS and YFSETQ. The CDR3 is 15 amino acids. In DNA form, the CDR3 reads TGCGTCAGCAGCTTACGAGGACAGGGGGCAGATACGCAGTATTTT. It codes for CVSSLRGQGADTQYF.

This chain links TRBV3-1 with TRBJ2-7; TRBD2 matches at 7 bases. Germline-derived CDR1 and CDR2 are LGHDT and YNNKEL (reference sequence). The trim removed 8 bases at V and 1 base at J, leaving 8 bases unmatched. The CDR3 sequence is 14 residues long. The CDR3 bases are TGTGCCAGCGGGGGGGACGGGGAGTCCTACGAGCAGTACTTC. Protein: CASGGDGESYEQYF.

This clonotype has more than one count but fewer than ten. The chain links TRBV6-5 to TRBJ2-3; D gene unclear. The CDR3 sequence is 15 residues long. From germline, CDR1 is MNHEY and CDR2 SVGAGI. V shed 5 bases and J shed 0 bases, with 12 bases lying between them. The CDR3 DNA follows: TGTGCCAGCAGTCCGCTCAGAGCCAGCACAGATACGCAGTATTTT. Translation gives CASSPLRASTDTQYF.

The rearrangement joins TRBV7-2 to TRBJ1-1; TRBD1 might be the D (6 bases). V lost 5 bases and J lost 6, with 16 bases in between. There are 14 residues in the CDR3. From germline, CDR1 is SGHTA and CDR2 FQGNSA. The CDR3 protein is CASSPQGTRAEAFF. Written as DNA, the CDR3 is TGTGCCAGCAGCCCACAGGGCACGCGCGCTGAAGCTTTCTTT. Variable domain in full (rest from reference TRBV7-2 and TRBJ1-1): GAGVSQSPSNKVTEKGKDVELRCDPISGHTALYWYRQSLGQGLEFLIYFQGNSAPDKSGLPSDRFSAERTGGSVSTLTIQRTQQEDSAVYLCASSPQGTRAEAFFGQGTRLTVV.

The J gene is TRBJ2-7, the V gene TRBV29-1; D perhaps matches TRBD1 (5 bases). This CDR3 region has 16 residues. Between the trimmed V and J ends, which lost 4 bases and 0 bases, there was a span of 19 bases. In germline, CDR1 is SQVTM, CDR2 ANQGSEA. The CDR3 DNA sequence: TGCAGCGTTGCCGGTAGTACAGGCCCTAGCTCCTACGAGCAGTACTTC. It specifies CSVAGSTGPSSYEQYF.

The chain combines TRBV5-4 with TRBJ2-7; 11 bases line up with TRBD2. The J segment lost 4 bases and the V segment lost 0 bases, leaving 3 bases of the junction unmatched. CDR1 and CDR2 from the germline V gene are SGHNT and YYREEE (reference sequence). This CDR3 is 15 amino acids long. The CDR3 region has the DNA TGTGCCAGCAGCTTGGGACTAGCGGGGCAATACGAGCAGTACTTC. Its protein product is CASSLGLAGQYEQYF.

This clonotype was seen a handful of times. CDR3 sequence (DNA): TGCAGTGCTAGAATGTCTAGCGGGACCAATGAGCAGTTCTTC. Its translation: CSARMSSGTNEQFF. V usage is TRBV20-1 and J usage is TRBJ2-1; 9 bases are shared with TRBD2. Germline assignment: CDR1 DFQATT and CDR2 SNEGSKA (reference sequence). The CDR3 extends over 14 amino acids. V lost 2 bases to trimming and J lost 6 bases; unmatched junction nucleotides: 5.

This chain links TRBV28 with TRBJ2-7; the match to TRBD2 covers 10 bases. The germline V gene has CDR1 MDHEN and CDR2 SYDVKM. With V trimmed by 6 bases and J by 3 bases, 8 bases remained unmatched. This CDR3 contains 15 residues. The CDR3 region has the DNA TGTGCCAGCAGCCATAGCGGGGGGCTGATCTACGAGCAGTACTTC. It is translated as CASSHSGGLIYEQYF. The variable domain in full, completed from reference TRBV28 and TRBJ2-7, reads DVKVTQSSRYLVKRTGEKVFLECVQDMDHENMFWYRQDPGLGLRLIYFSYDVKMKEKGDIPEGYSVSREKKERFSLILESASTNQTSMYLCASSHSGGLIYEQYFGPGTRLTVT.

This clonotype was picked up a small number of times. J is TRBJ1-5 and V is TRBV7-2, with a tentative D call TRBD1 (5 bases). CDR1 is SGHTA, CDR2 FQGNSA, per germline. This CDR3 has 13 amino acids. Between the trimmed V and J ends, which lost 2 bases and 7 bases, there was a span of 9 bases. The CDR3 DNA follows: TGTGCCAGCAGCTTAAAGGCAGGGCAGCCCCAGCATTTT. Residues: CASSLKAGQPQHF. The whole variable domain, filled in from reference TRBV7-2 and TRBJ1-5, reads GAGVSQSPSNKVTEKGKDVELRCDPISGHTALYWYRQSLGQGLEFLIYFQGNSAPDKSGLPSDRFSAERTGGSVSTLTIQRTQQEDSAVYLCASSLKAGQPQHFGDGTRLSIL.

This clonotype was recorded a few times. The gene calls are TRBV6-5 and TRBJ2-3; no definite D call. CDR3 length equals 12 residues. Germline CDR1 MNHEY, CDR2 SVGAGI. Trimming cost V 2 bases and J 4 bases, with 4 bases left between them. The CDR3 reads CASSYGPDTQYF. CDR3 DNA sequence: TGTGCCAGCAGTTACGGACCAGATACGCAGTATTTT.

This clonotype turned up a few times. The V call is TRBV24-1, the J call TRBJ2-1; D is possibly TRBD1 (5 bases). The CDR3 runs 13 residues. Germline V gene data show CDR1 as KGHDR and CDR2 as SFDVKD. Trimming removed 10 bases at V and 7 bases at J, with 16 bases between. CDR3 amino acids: CATRTGSGNEQFF. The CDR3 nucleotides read TGTGCCACTAGAACTGGGTCAGGGAATGAGCAGTTCTTC.

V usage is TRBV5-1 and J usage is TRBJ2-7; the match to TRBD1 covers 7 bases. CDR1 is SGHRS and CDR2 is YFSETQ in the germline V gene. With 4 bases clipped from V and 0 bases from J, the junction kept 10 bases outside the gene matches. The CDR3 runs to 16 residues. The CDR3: CASSPWDSKSSYEQYF. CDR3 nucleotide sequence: TGCGCCAGCAGCCCGTGGGACAGTAAGTCCTCCTACGAGCAGTACTTC.

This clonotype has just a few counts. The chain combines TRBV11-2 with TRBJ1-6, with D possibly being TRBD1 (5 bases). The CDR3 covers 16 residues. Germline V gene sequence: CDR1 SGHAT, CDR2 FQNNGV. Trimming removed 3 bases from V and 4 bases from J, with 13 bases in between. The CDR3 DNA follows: TGTGCCAGCAGCTTTGGGGACGGAAAATATAATTCACCCCTCCACTTT. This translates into CASSFGDGKYNSPLHF.

CDR3 sequence (DNA): TGTGCCAGCAGTTCCGGACAGGGCTCTCTTTCACCCCTCCACTTT. It yields the protein CASSSGQGSLSPLHF. The rearrangement uses TRBV6-5 and TRBJ1-6, with 8 positions matching TRBD1. This CDR3 has 15 amino acids. Germline V gene sequence: CDR1 MNHEY, CDR2 SVGAGI. The junction had 8 bases not matched to a gene; V was cut back by 4 bases and J by 9 bases.

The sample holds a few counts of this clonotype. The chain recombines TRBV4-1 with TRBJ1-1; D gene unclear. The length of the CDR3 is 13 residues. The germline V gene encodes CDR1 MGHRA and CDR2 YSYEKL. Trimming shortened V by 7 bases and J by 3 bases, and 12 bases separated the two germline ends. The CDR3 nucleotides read TGCGCCAGCATAGGCGATGTGGACACTGAAGCTTTCTTT. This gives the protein CASIGDVDTEAFF.

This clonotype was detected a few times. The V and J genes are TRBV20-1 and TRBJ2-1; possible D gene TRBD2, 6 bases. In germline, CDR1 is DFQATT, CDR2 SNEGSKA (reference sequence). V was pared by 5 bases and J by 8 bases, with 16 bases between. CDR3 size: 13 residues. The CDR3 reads CSAAKTSKDEQFF. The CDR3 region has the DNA TGCAGTGCTGCAAAGACTAGTAAGGATGAGCAGTTCTTC.

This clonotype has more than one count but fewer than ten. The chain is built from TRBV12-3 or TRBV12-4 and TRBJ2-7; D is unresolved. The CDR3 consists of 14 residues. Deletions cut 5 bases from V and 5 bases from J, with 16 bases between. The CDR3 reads CASSDDWLSDEQYF. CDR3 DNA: TGTGCCAGCAGTGATGACTGGTTGTCGGACGAGCAGTACTTC.

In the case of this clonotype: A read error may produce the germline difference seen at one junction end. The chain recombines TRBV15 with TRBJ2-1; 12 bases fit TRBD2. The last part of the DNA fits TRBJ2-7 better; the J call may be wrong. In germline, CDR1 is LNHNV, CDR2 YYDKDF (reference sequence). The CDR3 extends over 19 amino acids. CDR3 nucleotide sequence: TGTGCCACTAGCAGGGCCCGGACTAGCGGGACCGGCTCCTACAATGAGCAGTACTTC. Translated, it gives CATSRARTSGTGSYNEQYF.

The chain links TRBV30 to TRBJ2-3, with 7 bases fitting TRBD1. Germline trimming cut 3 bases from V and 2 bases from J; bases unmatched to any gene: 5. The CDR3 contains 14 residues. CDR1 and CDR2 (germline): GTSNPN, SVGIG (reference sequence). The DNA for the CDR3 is TGTGCCTGGAGCTGGGACAGAACCACAGATACGCAGTATTTT. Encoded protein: CAWSWDRTTDTQYF.

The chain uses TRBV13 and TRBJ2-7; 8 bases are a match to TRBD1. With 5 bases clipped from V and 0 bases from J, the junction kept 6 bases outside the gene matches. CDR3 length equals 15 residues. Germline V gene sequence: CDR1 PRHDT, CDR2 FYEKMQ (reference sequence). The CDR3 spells CASSATGGPSYEQYF. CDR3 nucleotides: TGTGCCAGCAGCGCCACAGGGGGGCCCTCCTACGAGCAGTACTTC.